The clone carrying this T cell receptor beta chain was picked up a small number of times. The target antigen is unknown. Germline CDR1 is MGHRA and CDR2 is YSYEKL. After removal of 4 bases from V and 8 bases from J, the junction contained 5 bases not matched to a gene. CDR3 length equals 14 residues. As originally analysed: Filtering differed since immunoSEQ provided only junctions, with no quality scores. The protocol was immunoSEQ multiplex PCR, while the TCRdb copy is restricted to in-frame clones and leaves out a portion. That table supplies the V and J calls and clone size; D and trimming were determined from the DNA. The sample contains roughly 2.4 million clones, approximately 96% of which appear only once. This record belongs to a study of shared clonotypes between healthy human individuals. Points from the study as a whole: Represented diversity (both genetic and exposure-history) was limited by the small number of donors.

V gene TRBV4-1 combines with J gene TRBJ1-6; TRBD1 matches at 7 bases. The origin of this receptor is a man between 18 and 35 years old in good health. Sequenced: naive CD4+ T cells sorted from blood. Documented subset: CD45RA+ positively selected. The CDR3 sequence: CASSLRDSYSPLHF. CDR3 nucleotide sequence: TGCGCCAGCAGCCTCCGGGACAGTTATTCACCCCTCCACTTT.